The next 26 T cell receptor beta chains were all read from a single sample in a study of T-cell memory formation after mild COVID-19. MiXCR was run by TCRdb on the 5' RACE reads, yielding one entry per CDR3 protein. In the table there are around 340,000 distinct CDR3 sequences, 10% to 15% of which are singletons. Sequenced: PBMCs or a T cell subset sorted from them (not recorded which). The origin of the receptors is a man between 18 and 29 years old who had mild COVID-19 (a few samples of this study predate the infection). Cell type and time point are not known.

The rearrangement links TRBV7-8 to TRBJ1-5; a weak D match, TRBD1 (5 bases). The V end lost 5 bases, the J end lost 0 bases, and 20 bases lay between the germline ends. The CDR3 is made up of 18 amino acids. Germline CDR1 and CDR2: SGHVS and FQNEAQ. Written as DNA, the CDR3 is TGTGCCAGCAGCCCTTCGACCGACAGAAGAGGTAGCAATCAGCCCCAGCATTTT. This translates into CASSPSTDRRGSNQPQHF.

The CDR3 coding sequence is TGTGCCAGCAGCCAAGATCTTTGGGGCTCTGGAAACACCATATATTTT. Its translation: CASSQDLWGSGNTIYF. The chain joins TRBV4-2 to TRBJ1-3; D remains unclear. The CDR3 spans 16 residues. V lost 0 bases to trimming and J lost 0 bases, with 9 bases between them. Germline CDR1 LGHNA, CDR2 YNFKEQ.

The chain is built from TRBV12-3 or TRBV12-4 and TRBJ2-7, with D perhaps given as TRBD1 or TRBD2 (7 bases each). The CDR3 is 15 amino acids. V gave up 7 bases and J gave up 1 base, with 17 bases separating them. The CDR3, as DNA: TGTGCCAGCACCCCAGGGCAGGGGGGGTCCTACGAGCAGTACTTC. Translated: CASTPGQGGSYEQYF.

This clonotype has a handful of counts. V and J are TRBV7-2 and TRBJ2-3; unclear D gene. CDR3 size: 13 residues. CDR1 is SGHTA and CDR2 is FQGNSA in the germline V gene. Trimming took off 5 bases at V and 6 bases at J, with 12 bases between the two ends. The CDR3 is CASSLGFRDTQYF. In nucleotides, the CDR3 is TGTGCCAGCAGCCTGGGGTTTCGGGATACGCAGTATTTT.

This clonotype was recorded a few times. The genes are TRBV12-3 or TRBV12-4 and TRBJ1-6; D is unclear. This CDR3 contains 14 residues. V was pared by 6 bases and J by 8 bases, with 14 bases between. Written as DNA, the CDR3 is TGTGCCAGCAGCCGCAGCGAAAATTATTCACCCCTCCACTTT. Protein: CASSRSENYSPLHF.

This clonotype has a handful of counts. This chain joins TRBV6-5 and TRBJ1-1; 8 positions agree with TRBD1. V shed 5 bases, J shed 2 bases, and the junction held 7 bases outside the gene matches. There are 15 residues in the CDR3. In germline, CDR1 is MNHEY, CDR2 SVGAGI. The CDR3 sequence is CASSHDRGANTEAFF. CDR3 nucleotides: TGTGCCAGCAGTCATGACAGGGGCGCTAACACTGAAGCTTTCTTT.

This chain joins TRBV4-2 and TRBJ1-5; D may be TRBD1 (6 bases). Germline V gene data show CDR1 as LGHNA and CDR2 as YNFKEQ. The CDR3 extends over 17 amino acids. V was trimmed by 0 bases and J by 6 bases, leaving 18 bases between them. CDR3 protein: CASSQESKGRGGQPQHF. CDR3 nucleotides: TGTGCCAGCAGCCAAGAAAGCAAGGGCAGGGGCGGTCAGCCCCAGCATTTT.

This clonotype came up many times. The rearrangement joins TRBV10-3 to TRBJ1-5; D uncertain. CDR1 ENHRY and CDR2 SYGVKD come from the germline V gene. V was trimmed by 2 bases and J by 4 bases, leaving 3 bases between them. The CDR3 contains 12 residues. The CDR3 sequence is CAISEANQPQHF. CDR3 bases: TGTGCCATCAGTGAGGCTAATCAGCCCCAGCATTTT.

This clonotype turned up a few times. A junction boundary mismatches the germline segment, possibly from a read error. The chain has TRBV20-1 and TRBJ1-1, with D unresolved. Germline-derived CDR1 and CDR2 are DFQATT and SNEGSKA (reference sequence). This CDR3 has 11 residues. The CDR3 reads CKCGVLTEAFF. CDR3 in DNA: TGTAAGTGTGGGGTTTTGACTGAAGCTTTCTTT.

This clonotype was observed a few times. This chain connects TRBV7-3 to TRBJ2-3, with D possibly being TRBD1 or TRBD2 (5 bases each). From germline, CDR1 is SGHTA and CDR2 FQGTGA. The CDR3 covers 14 residues. V was pared by 5 bases and J by 5 bases, with 14 bases between. CDR3 region: CASSPGPEGDTQYF. The DNA of the CDR3 is TGTGCCAGCAGCCCGGGACCCGAGGGAGATACGCAGTATTTT.

V and J are TRBV6-2 or TRBV6-3 and TRBJ2-5, with 8 bases aligning to TRBD2. CDR3 size: 15 residues. Germline loops: CDR1 MNHEY, CDR2 SVGEGT. The ends lost 6 bases at V and 5 bases at J; junction bases unmatched: 11. This CDR3 is CASSGPAGAGETQYF. The CDR3 DNA sequence: TGTGCCAGCAGCGGTCCAGCGGGGGCCGGGGAGACCCAGTACTTC.

This clonotype was detected a few times. The chain is built from TRBV5-1 and TRBJ1-5, with TRBD1 as a possible D gene (6 bases). In germline, CDR1 is SGHRS, CDR2 YFSETQ. This CDR3 contains 17 residues. Trimming removed 4 bases at V and 4 bases at J, with 21 bases between. This CDR3 is CASSLLGGGGPNQPQHF. Here the CDR3 DNA reads TGCGCCAGCAGCCTCCTAGGAGGCGGGGGCCCTAATCAGCCCCAGCATTTT.

This chain connects TRBV28 to TRBJ1-1, with 8 bases that match TRBD1. This CDR3 is 12 amino acids long. Germline lookup yields CDR1 MDHEN and CDR2 SYDVKM. Germline trimming cut 6 bases from V and 10 bases from J; bases unmatched to any gene: 7. DNA of the CDR3: TGTGCCAGCAGGCGCAGGGGGCGTGGAGCTTTCTTT. Protein product: CASRRRGRGAFF. Full variable domain (missing parts from reference TRBV28 and TRBJ1-1): DVKVTQSSRYLVKRTGEKVFLECVQDMDHENMFWYRQDPGLGLRLIYFSYDVKMKEKGDIPEGYSVSREKKERFSLILESASTNQTSMYLCASRRRGRGAFFGQGTRLTVV.

In this sample, this clonotype turned up a few times. This chain connects TRBV27 to TRBJ1-6; the match to TRBD1 covers 7 bases. This CDR3 spans 14 amino acids. From germline, CDR1 is MNHEY and CDR2 SMNVEV (reference sequence). V trimming: 2 bases; J trimming: 9 bases; junction bases outside the gene matches: 4. The CDR3, as DNA: TGTGCCAGCAGTTTAGGGACAGTTTTTTCACCCCTCCACTTT. This translates into CASSLGTVFSPLHF.

V is TRBV20-1 and J is TRBJ2-1; the match to TRBD2 covers 7 bases. CDR3 length: 15 amino acids. Unmatched junction bases numbered 10, after V lost 3 bases and J lost 5 bases. From germline, CDR1 is DFQATT and CDR2 SNEGSKA (reference sequence). The CDR3 nucleotides read TGCAGTGCTAGCCCTGAGGGCGGGGGTAACAATGAGCAGTTCTTC. Encoded protein: CSASPEGGGNNEQFF.

The chain combines TRBV6-5 with TRBJ1-6; D is undetermined. V shed 0 bases and J shed 6 bases, with 15 bases lying between them. This CDR3 is 17 amino acids long. Germline-derived CDR1 and CDR2 are MNHEY and SVGAGI. The DNA for the CDR3 is TGTGCCAGCAGTTACTCGATTATCGGCAGCCGTAATTCACCCCTCCACTTT. Translation: CASSYSIIGSRNSPLHF.

This clonotype was seen only a few times. The gene calls are TRBV12-3 or TRBV12-4 and TRBJ2-4, with D possibly matching TRBD2 (6 bases). V was cut by 6 bases and J by 4 bases, with 10 bases left in between. This CDR3 spans 13 amino acids. CDR3 amino acids: CASSTGTKNIQYF. DNA for the CDR3: TGTGCCAGCAGCACCGGGACTAAAAACATTCAGTACTTC.

The chain has TRBV28 and TRBJ1-1; D is uncertain. The V and J ends lost 4 bases and 11 bases respectively, with 14 bases between them. CDR3 length: 12 amino acids. Germline CDR1 reads MDHEN; CDR2 reads SYDVKM. CDR3 protein: CASSSPTQKAFF. The DNA for the CDR3 is TGTGCCAGCAGTTCTCCGACACAGAAGGCTTTCTTT. Full variable domain (remainder filled in from reference TRBV28 and TRBJ1-1): DVKVTQSSRYLVKRTGEKVFLECVQDMDHENMFWYRQDPGLGLRLIYFSYDVKMKEKGDIPEGYSVSREKKERFSLILESASTNQTSMYLCASSSPTQKAFFGQGTRLTVV.

This clonotype was seen repeatedly, ten times or more. This sequence joins TRBV7-8 and TRBJ2-7; D unresolved. CDR3 length: 13 amino acids. The ends were cut back, 0 bases at V and 1 base at J, with 4 bases in the middle. Germline assignment: CDR1 SGHVS and CDR2 FQNEAQ. The CDR3 DNA reads TGTGCCAGCAGCTTAGCTGCGTCCTACGAGCAGTACTTC. This gives the protein CASSLAASYEQYF.

This clonotype occurred a few times. V is TRBV7-9 and J is TRBJ1-5; unclear D gene. Germline lookup yields CDR1 SEHNR and CDR2 FQNEAQ (reference sequence). There are 12 residues in the CDR3. With 3 bases removed from V and 5 bases from J, the gap between germline ends came to 5 bases. For the CDR3, the DNA is TGTGCCAGCAGCTTTGACGATCAGCCCCAGCATTTT. Protein sequence: CASSFDDQPQHF.

The rearrangement uses TRBV4-1 and TRBJ2-7; 9 nucleotides match TRBD1. The CDR3 sequence is 18 residues long. The V gene's germline CDR1 is MGHRA and CDR2 YSYEKL. Trimming cost V 2 bases and J 4 bases; bases outside gene matches: 15. The CDR3, as DNA: TGCGCCAGCAGCCAATCAGTGGCGGGGACAGGGTTTTTTTACGAGCAGTACTTC. As protein: CASSQSVAGTGFFYEQYF.

The chain is built from TRBV6-4 and TRBJ1-2; possible D gene TRBD1, 6 bases. V lost 6 bases and J 8 bases, leaving 13 bases between the germline ends. The CDR3 consists of 12 residues. Germline V gives CDR1 MRHNA, CDR2 SNTAGT. Here the CDR3 reads CASRPTGGGYTF. The DNA for the CDR3 is TGTGCCAGCAGGCCGACAGGAGGAGGCTACACCTTC.

This chain links TRBV4-1 with TRBJ2-3; 8 nucleotides align to TRBD2. The CDR3 consists of 16 residues. Germline lookup yields CDR1 MGHRA and CDR2 YSYEKL. Unmatched junction bases numbered 8, after V lost 1 base and J lost 5 bases. The CDR3 sequence is CASSQVYGGAVDTQYF. In nucleotides, the CDR3 is TGCGCCAGCAGCCAAGTTTACGGGGGGGCAGTAGATACGCAGTATTTT.

A few counts support this clonotype. The CDR3 protein is CASSLIGVSADTQYF. The CDR3 DNA sequence: TGCGCCAGCAGCCTCATAGGGGTCAGCGCAGATACGCAGTATTTT. The rearrangement joins TRBV5-1 to TRBJ2-3, with D perhaps matching TRBD1 (5 bases). Trimming cost V 4 bases and J 4 bases, with 16 bases left between them. CDR3 length: 15 residues. Germline V lookup: CDR1 SGHRS, CDR2 YFSETQ.

This clonotype was seen a few times. The CDR3 is CASSYRGNEQFF. Written as DNA, the CDR3 is TGTGCCAGCAGTTACAGAGGCAATGAGCAGTTCTTC. V gene TRBV6-2 or TRBV6-3 combines with J gene TRBJ2-1; D gene uncertain. The V end was cut by 2 bases, the J end by 6 bases, with 5 bases between. The length of the CDR3 is 12 residues. Germline CDR1 MNHEY, CDR2 SVGEGT.

This clonotype showed up many times. This chain uses TRBV7-3 with TRBJ2-2; D is unclear. CDR1 and CDR2 from the germline V gene are SGHTA and FQGTGA. Trimming cost V 5 bases and J 5 bases, with 9 bases left between them. The CDR3 is 13 residues long. CDR3 sequence (DNA): TGTGCCAGCAGCCTCGGCCCGACCGGGGAGCTGTTTTTT. It encodes CASSLGPTGELFF.